The 3 T cell receptor beta chains listed next were all sequenced from one sample in a study of vaccination and CD4 T cells after COVID-19. The sample's treatment: approximately 9-day PBMC culture with coronavirus spike peptide pools or control peptides (ViraFEST assay). With the Oncomine TCR Beta short-read assay, DNA from cultured CD4+ T cells was sequenced. One entry per CDR3 protein results from TCRdb running MiXCR on the PCR reads. The table records about 13,000 distinct CDR3 sequences, roughly 61% of them present only once. Their target antigens are unknown. The sample taken for sequencing was CD4+ T cells from blood, cultured in vitro. The receptors originated from a human donor who had recovered from COVID-19.

The rearrangement uses TRBV7-2 and TRBJ1-1; possible D gene TRBD1, 5 bases. Trimming took 1 base from V and 1 from J, leaving 10 bases between them. Germline assignment: CDR1 SGHTA and CDR2 FQGNSA. The CDR3 is made up of 15 amino acids. The CDR3 protein is CASSLVLGGNTEAFF. In DNA, the CDR3 is TGTGCCAGCAGCTTAGTCCTCGGGGGGAACACTGAAGCTTTCTTT.

The gene calls are TRBV15 and TRBJ2-7, with no clear D. This CDR3 is built from 14 residues. The V end was cut by 0 bases, the J end by 5 bases, with 11 bases between. Germline V lookup: CDR1 LNHNV, CDR2 YYDKDF (reference sequence). CDR3 region: CATSREKTPHEQYF. The CDR3 bases are TGTGCCACCAGCAGAGAGAAGACCCCTCACGAGCAGTACTTC.

The chain's CDR3 is CASSLTGDIQYF. The CDR3 DNA sequence: TGTGCCAGCAGTTTAACGGGGGACATTCAGTACTTC. The chain is built from TRBV12-3 or TRBV12-4 and TRBJ2-4; D possibly corresponds to TRBD2 (6 bases). V lost 2 bases to trimming and J lost 8 bases, with 7 bases between them. This CDR3 region has 12 residues.